Listed below are T cell receptor beta chains from one sample, sequenced in a study of shared clonotypes between healthy human individuals. Method: immunoSEQ multiplex PCR; TCRdb's copy keeps in-frame clones and lacks some. This sample yields a few million clones, of which less than 95% are seen a single time; approximately 0.41% belongs to the top ten. Sample: naive CD4+ T cells from PBMCs. These TCRs come from a man younger than 35 in good health. Some clones in this sample may be carry-over from other donors' samples. CDR3s include the opening cysteine and the closing phenylalanine or tryptophan. The order of the fields is clone size, D gene, V gene, J gene, CDR3 DNA, CDR3 protein. The D gene is left open where the match is weak. Only some rows state a clone size, as once, few, many or a class for expanded clones.

.	.	TRBV9	TRBJ1-2	TGTGCCAGCAGCGTAGCTACCTTCGGGGGGTATGGCTACACCTTC	CASSVATFGGYGYTF
.	.	TRBV2	TRBJ1-1	TGTGCCAGCGTAATGAACACTGAAGCTTTCTTT	CASVMNTEAFF
.	.	TRBV5-1	TRBJ1-2	TGCGCCAGCAGCTTGAGTCCACCTCCCTATGGCTACACCTTC	CASSLSPPPYGYTF
.	TRBD2	TRBV5-1	TRBJ2-1	TGCGCCAGCAGCTTTGTAGTAGGGACTAGCGGACTCTACAATGAGCAGTTCTTC	CASSFVVGTSGLYNEQFF
few	.	TRBV19	TRBJ1-2	TGTGCCAGTAGACCGGCGAGCTATGGCTACACCTTC	CASRPASYGYTF
few	TRBD1	TRBV6-5	TRBJ1-1	TGTGCCAGCAGTTACTCGGGGACAGGGAGTGATGAAGCTTTCTTT	CASSYSGTGSDEAFF
few	.	TRBV5-1	TRBJ1-1	TGCGCCAGCAGCTTGGATCCGGGGAACACTGAAGCTTTCTTT	CASSLDPGNTEAFF
.	.	TRBV18	TRBJ2-3	TGTGCCAGCTCCTCCAAGGGAGATACGCAGTATTTT	CASSSKGDTQYF
.	TRBD1	TRBV5-1	TRBJ1-1	TGCGCCAGCAGCTCGCAGGGGGCTTTGAGCACTGAAGCTTTCTTT	CASSSQGALSTEAFF
.	.	TRBV27	TRBJ2-7	TGTGCCAGGGGCATCGGGCAGTACTTC	CARGIGQYF